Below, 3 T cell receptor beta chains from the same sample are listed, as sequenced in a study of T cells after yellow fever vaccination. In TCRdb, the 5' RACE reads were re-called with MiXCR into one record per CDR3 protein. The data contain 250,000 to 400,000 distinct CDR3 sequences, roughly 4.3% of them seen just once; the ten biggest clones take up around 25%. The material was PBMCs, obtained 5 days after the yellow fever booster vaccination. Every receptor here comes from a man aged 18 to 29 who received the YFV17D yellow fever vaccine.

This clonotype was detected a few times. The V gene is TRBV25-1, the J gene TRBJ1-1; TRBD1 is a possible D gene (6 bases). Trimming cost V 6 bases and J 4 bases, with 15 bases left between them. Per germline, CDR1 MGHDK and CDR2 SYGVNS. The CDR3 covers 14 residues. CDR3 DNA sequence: TGTGCCAGCAGCGAACAGGGTGTGGTCACTGAAGCTTTCTTT. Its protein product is CASSEQGVVTEAFF. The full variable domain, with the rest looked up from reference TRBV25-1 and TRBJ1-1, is EADIYQTPRYLVIGTGKKITLECSQTMGHDKMYWYQQDPGMELHLIHYSYGVNSTEKGDLSSESTVSRIRTEHFPLTLESARPSHTSQYLCASSEQGVVTEAFFGQGTRLTVV.

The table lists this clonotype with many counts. The CDR3 region has the DNA TGTGCCTGGAGTAGCAGCGGCCAGGGCTACGAGCAGTACTTC. Translating it yields CAWSSSGQGYEQYF. V is TRBV30 and J is TRBJ2-7; D could derive from TRBD1 or TRBD2 (5 bases each). Germline CDR1 and CDR2: GTSNPN and SVGIG (reference sequence). V was shortened by 2 bases and J by 3 bases, with 14 bases between the two germline ends. This CDR3 contains 14 residues.

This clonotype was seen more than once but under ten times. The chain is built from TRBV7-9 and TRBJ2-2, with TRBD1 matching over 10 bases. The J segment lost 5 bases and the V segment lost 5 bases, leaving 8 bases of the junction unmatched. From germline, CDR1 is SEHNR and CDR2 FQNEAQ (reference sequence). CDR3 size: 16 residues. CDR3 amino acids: CASSHWTGGTTGELFF. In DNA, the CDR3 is TGTGCCAGCAGCCACTGGACAGGGGGAACTACCGGGGAGCTGTTTTTT.